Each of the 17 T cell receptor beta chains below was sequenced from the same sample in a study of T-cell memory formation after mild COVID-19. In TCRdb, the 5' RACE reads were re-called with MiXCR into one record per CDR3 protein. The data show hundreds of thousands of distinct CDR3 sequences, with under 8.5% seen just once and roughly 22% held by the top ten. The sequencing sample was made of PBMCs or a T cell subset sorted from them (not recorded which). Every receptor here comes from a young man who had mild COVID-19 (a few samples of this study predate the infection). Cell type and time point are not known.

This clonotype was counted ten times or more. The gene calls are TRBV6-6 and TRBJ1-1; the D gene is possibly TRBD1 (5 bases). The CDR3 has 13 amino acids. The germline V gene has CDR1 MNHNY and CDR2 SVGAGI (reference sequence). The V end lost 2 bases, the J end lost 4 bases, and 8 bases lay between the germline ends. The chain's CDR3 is CASSYRGGTEAFF. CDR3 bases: TGTGCCAGCAGTTACCGGGGGGGCACTGAAGCTTTCTTT.

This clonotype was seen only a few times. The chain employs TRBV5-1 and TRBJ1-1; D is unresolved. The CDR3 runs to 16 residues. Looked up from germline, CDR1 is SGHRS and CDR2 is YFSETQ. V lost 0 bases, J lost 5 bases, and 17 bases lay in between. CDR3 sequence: CASSLGSRVSRTEAFF. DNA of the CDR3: TGCGCCAGCAGCTTGGGTTCGAGGGTTTCAAGGACTGAAGCTTTCTTT. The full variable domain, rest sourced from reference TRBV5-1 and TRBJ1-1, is KAGVTQTPRYLIKTRGQQVTLSCSPISGHRSVSWYQQTPGQGLQFLFEYFSETQRNKGNFPGRFSGRQFSNSRSEMNVSTLELGDSALYLCASSLGSRVSRTEAFFGQGTRLTVV.

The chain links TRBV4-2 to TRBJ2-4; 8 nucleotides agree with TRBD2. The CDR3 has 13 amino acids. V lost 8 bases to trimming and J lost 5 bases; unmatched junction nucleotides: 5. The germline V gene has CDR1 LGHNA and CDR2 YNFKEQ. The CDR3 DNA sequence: TGTGCCAGCTCTCACGGGGGGGAAAACATTCAGTACTTC. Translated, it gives CASSHGGENIQYF.

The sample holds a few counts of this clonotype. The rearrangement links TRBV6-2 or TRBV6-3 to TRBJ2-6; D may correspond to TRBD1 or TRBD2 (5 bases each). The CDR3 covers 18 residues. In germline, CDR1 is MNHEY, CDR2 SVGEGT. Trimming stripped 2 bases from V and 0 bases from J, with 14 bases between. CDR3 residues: CASSYPGRTRSGANVLTF. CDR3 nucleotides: TGTGCCAGCAGTTACCCGGGACGGACCCGCTCTGGGGCCAACGTCCTGACTTTC.

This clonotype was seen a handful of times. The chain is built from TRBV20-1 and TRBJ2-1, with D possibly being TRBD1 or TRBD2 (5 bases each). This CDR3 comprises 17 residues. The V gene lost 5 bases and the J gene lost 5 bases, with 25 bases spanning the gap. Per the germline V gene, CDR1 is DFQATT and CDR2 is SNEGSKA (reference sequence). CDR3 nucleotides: TGCAGTGCTCCTATCCCCGGGGCCCGTGGCTTCGACAATGAGCAGTTCTTC. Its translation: CSAPIPGARGFDNEQFF.

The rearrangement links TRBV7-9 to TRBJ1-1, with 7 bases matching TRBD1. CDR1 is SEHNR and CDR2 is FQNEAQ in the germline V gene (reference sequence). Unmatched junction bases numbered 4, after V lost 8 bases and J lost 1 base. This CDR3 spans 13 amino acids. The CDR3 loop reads CASREGANTEAFF. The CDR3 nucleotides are TGTGCCAGCCGGGAGGGGGCGAACACTGAAGCTTTCTTT.

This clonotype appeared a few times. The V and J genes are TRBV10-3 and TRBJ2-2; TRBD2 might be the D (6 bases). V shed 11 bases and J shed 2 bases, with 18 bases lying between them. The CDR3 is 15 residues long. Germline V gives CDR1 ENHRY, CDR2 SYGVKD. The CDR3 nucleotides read TGTGCCGCCAAAAGGGACTCGATAAACACCGGGGAGCTGTTTTTT. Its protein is CAAKRDSINTGELFF.

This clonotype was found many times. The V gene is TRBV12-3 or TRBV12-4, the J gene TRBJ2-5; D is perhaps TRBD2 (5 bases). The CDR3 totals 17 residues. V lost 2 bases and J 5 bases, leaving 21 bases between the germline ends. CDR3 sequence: CASSLRPAGGPRETQYF. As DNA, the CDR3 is TGTGCCAGCAGTTTAAGGCCGGCCGGCGGGCCGCGGGAGACCCAGTACTTC.

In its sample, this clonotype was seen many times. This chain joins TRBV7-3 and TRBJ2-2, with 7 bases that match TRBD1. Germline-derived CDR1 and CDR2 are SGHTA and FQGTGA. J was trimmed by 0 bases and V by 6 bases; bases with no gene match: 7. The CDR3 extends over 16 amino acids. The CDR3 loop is CASSPQGTANTGELFF. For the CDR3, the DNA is TGTGCCAGCAGTCCCCAAGGGACAGCGAACACCGGGGAGCTGTTTTTT.

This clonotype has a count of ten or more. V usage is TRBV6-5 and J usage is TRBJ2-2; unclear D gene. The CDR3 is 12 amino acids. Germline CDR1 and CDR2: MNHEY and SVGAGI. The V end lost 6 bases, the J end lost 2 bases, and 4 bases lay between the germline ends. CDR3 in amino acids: CASSRNTGELFF. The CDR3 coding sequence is TGTGCCAGCAGCCGTAACACCGGGGAGCTGTTTTTT.

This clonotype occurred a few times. This CDR3 reads CATSKTGRRAGELFF. In DNA, the CDR3 is TGTGCCACCAGCAAAACCGGTCGGCGGGCCGGGGAGCTGTTTTTT. The chain uses TRBV15 and TRBJ2-2; TRBD2 is a possible D gene (5 bases). This CDR3 is 15 amino acids long. V was shortened by 4 bases and J by 6 bases, with 15 bases between the two germline ends. Germline V gives CDR1 LNHNV, CDR2 YYDKDF (reference sequence).

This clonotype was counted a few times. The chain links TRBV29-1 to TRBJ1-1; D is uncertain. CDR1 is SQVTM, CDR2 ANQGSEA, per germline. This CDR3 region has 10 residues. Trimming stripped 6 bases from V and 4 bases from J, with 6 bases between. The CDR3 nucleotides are TGCAGCGTGTTAGGCACTGAAGCTTTCTTT. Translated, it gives CSVLGTEAFF.

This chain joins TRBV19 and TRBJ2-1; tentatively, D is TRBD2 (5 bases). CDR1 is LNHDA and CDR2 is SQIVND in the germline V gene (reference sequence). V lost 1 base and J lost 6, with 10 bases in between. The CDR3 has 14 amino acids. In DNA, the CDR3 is TGTGCCAGTAGTATAGGGCTAGCCGGCAATGAGCAGTTCTTC. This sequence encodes CASSIGLAGNEQFF.

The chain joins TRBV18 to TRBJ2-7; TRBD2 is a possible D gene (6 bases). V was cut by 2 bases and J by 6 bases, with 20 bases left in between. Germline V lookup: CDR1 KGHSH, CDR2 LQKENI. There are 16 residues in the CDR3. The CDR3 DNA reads TGTGCCAGCTCACCAATGGATCTTGGAACCGGGAGCGAGCAGTACTTC. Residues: CASSPMDLGTGSEQYF.

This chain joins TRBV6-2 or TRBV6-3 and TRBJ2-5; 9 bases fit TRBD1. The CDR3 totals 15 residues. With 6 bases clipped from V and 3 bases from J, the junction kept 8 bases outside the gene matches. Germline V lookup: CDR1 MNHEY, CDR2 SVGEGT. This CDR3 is CASRLRDRAKETQYF. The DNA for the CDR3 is TGTGCCAGCAGACTTCGGGACAGGGCTAAAGAGACCCAGTACTTC.

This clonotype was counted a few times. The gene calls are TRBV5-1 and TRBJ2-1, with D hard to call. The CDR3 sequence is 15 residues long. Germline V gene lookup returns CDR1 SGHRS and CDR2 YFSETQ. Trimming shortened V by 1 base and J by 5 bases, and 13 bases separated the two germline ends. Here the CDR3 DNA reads TGCGCCAGCAGCTTGAGGTCGACTGGGAACAATGAGCAGTTCTTC. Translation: CASSLRSTGNNEQFF. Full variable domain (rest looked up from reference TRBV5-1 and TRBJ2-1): KAGVTQTPRYLIKTRGQQVTLSCSPISGHRSVSWYQQTPGQGLQFLFEYFSETQRNKGNFPGRFSGRQFSNSRSEMNVSTLELGDSALYLCASSLRSTGNNEQFFGPGTRLTVL.

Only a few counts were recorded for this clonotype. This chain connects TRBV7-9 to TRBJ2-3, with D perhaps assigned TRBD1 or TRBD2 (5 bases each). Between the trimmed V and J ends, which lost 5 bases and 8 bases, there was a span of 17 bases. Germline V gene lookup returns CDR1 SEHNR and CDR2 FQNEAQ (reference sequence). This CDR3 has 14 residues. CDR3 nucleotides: TGTGCCAGCAGCCCGGGACGAGAATCCGGTACGCAGTATTTT. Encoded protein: CASSPGRESGTQYF.